The text below deals with one T cell receptor (beta chain). As yet, its antigen is unknown. This sample was taken from a study of shared clonotypes between healthy human individuals. Broader study findings: Rarefaction demonstrated incomplete sorted-subset sequencing despite large depth.

The CDR3 is made up of 16 amino acids. The V end was cut by 2 bases, the J end by 4 bases, with 17 bases between. Germline CDR1 reads MDHEN; CDR2 reads SYDVKM. Method: immunoSEQ multiplex PCR; TCRdb's copy keeps in-frame clones and lacks some. The sample holds 2 million to 3 million clones; 80% to 95% are singletons and the top ten take around 0.37%. The chain combines TRBV28 with TRBJ2-5; no definite D call. Sequencing was performed on naive CD4+ T cells from PBMCs. The subset was: CD45RA+ positively selected. This clonotype was sampled from a man in his late teens or twenties in good health. Some clones in this sample may be carry-over from other donors' samples. CDR3 coding DNA: TGTGCCAGCAGTTTACGGGCCGTCGTGGTTCGAGAGACCCAGTACTTC. Its protein product is CASSLRAVVVRETQYF.